Presented here are 5 T cell receptor beta chains from one specimen sequenced in a study of CD8 T cells in ankylosing spondylitis. TCRdb reprocessed the 5' RACE reads via MiXCR and lists one record per CDR3 protein. This table holds a few hundred thousand distinct CDR3 sequences, 20% to 25% found once. What these receptors recognize is not known. Regarding the study as a whole: Characteristic, it appeared, of ankylosing spondylitis blood was a TCR beta motif of roughly eight highly homologous variants.

The sequencing sample was made of blood, either unsorted or a sorted T cell fraction (not recorded which). The receptors were sampled from a male donor with ankylosing spondylitis.

The V and J genes are TRBV13 and TRBJ2-1; D not resolved. Looked up from germline, CDR1 is PRHDT and CDR2 is FYEKMQ (reference sequence). The CDR3 totals 14 residues. V lost 5 bases to trimming and J lost 5 bases, with 13 bases between them. The CDR3 DNA sequence: TGTGCCAGCAGCATTCCCGACTGGAACAATGAGCAGTTCTTC. Translating gives CASSIPDWNNEQFF.

The genes are TRBV20-1 and TRBJ2-7, with TRBD1 matching 7 bases. Germline V gene lookup returns CDR1 DFQATT and CDR2 SNEGSKA (reference sequence). V dropped 3 bases and J dropped 4; count of bases not matched to a gene: 6. This CDR3 has 13 residues. CDR3 loop: CSASGTEFYEQYF. CDR3 nucleotides: TGCAGTGCTAGTGGGACAGAATTTTACGAGCAGTACTTC.

This sequence joins TRBV7-3 and TRBJ1-2; possible D gene TRBD1, 5 bases. Germline V CDR1 and CDR2: SGHTA, FQGTGA. Trimming took 5 bases from V and 5 from J, leaving 15 bases between them. The CDR3 is made up of 14 amino acids. The CDR3 region is CASSPGPRRYGYTF. In DNA form, the CDR3 reads TGTGCCAGCAGCCCGGGACCGCGACGTTATGGCTACACCTTC.

This clonotype has a count of ten or more. J is TRBJ2-2 and V is TRBV29-1; D remains unclear. CDR1 and CDR2 (germline): SQVTM, ANQGSEA. V lost 3 bases, J lost 6 bases, and 5 bases lay in between. The length of the CDR3 is 11 residues. CDR3: CSVDGPGELFF. The CDR3 DNA reads TGCAGCGTTGACGGGCCCGGGGAGCTGTTTTTT.

This clonotype was observed a handful of times. The V and J genes are TRBV10-3 and TRBJ2-1; 10 bases are shared with TRBD1. Unmatched junction bases numbered 5, after V lost 6 bases and J lost 6 bases. Germline V gene data show CDR1 as ENHRY and CDR2 as SYGVKD. The CDR3 is 14 residues long. DNA for the CDR3: TGTGCCATCAGGCCGGACAGGGGGGTCAATGAGCAGTTCTTC. It yields the protein CAIRPDRGVNEQFF.